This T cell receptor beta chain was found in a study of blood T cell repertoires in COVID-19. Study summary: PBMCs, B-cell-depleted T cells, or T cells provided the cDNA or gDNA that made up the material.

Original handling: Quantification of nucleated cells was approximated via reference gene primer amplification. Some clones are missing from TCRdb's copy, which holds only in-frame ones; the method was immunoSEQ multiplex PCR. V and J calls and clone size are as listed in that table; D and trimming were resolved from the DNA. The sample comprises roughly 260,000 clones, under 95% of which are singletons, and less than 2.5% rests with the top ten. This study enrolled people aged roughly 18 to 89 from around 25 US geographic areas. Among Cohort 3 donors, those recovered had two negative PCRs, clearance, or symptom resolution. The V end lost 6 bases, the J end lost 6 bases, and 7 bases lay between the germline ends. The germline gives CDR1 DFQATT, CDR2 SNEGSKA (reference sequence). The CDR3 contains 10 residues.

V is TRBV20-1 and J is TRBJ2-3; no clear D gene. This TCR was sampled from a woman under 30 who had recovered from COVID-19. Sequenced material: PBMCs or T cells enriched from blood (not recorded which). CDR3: CSALEDTQYF. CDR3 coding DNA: TGCAGTGCACTTGAGGATACGCAGTATTTT.